This passage covers 10 T cell receptor beta chains from one sample sequenced in a study of shared clonotypes between healthy human individuals. The repertoire was sequenced with immunoSEQ multiplex PCR; TCRdb's copy has only in-frame clones and lacks some. The data contain more than 2,000,000 clones, just over 90% of them seen just once; the ten biggest clones take up about 0.13%. Sequenced input: naive CD4+ T cells sorted from blood. Subset given: CD45RA+ positively selected. These receptors were taken from a man between 18 and 35 years old in good health.

V and J are TRBV7-8 and TRBJ2-7; TRBD2 aligns across 8 bases. Germline lookup yields CDR1 SGHVS and CDR2 FQNEAQ. V lost 7 bases to trimming and J lost 5 bases; unmatched junction nucleotides: 16. This CDR3 contains 16 residues. CDR3 DNA: TGTGCCAGCACCCCAACCCACGGGACTAGTTATAACGAGCAGTACTTC. Translated: CASTPTHGTSYNEQYF.

The CDR3 DNA sequence: TGTGCCAGCAGCTTGACAGGGGGGAACTATGGCTACACCTTC. Amino acids: CASSLTGGNYGYTF. The gene calls are TRBV5-4 and TRBJ1-2; 8 positions match TRBD1. Germline V gives CDR1 SGHNT, CDR2 YYREEE (reference sequence). The CDR3 length is 14 residues. The junction had 1 base not matched to a gene; V was cut back by 1 base and J by 2 bases.

The rearrangement joins TRBV7-2 to TRBJ2-3; 8 positions match TRBD2. Germline values: CDR1 SGHTA, CDR2 FQGNSA. The CDR3 sequence is 16 residues long. V shed 5 bases and J 2 bases; nucleotides not matched to a gene: 9. CDR3: CASSQFSGIPTDTQYF. The CDR3, as DNA: TGTGCCAGCAGCCAATTTAGCGGGATCCCCACAGATACGCAGTATTTT.

The gene calls are TRBV6-1 and TRBJ1-5; 9 positions match TRBD1. Germline-derived CDR1 and CDR2 are MNHNS and SASEGT. This CDR3 is built from 19 residues. The trim removed 2 bases at V and 0 bases at J, leaving 11 bases unmatched. This chain's CDR3 is CASSEYEDRGRSSNQPQHF. CDR3 in DNA: TGTGCCAGCAGTGAATACGAGGACAGGGGAAGGAGTAGCAATCAGCCCCAGCATTTT.

The J gene is TRBJ2-7, the V gene TRBV5-1; no firm D call. The CDR3 covers 14 residues. Deletions cut 0 bases from V and 1 base from J, with 8 bases between. Germline V gives CDR1 SGHRS, CDR2 YFSETQ. The CDR3 DNA follows: TGCGCCAGCAGCTTGGACGGCCGATCCTACGAGCAGTACTTC. Translating gives CASSLDGRSYEQYF.

The chain joins TRBV5-1 to TRBJ2-3; 8 positions match TRBD1. Per the germline V gene, CDR1 is SGHRS and CDR2 is YFSETQ. Trimming took 4 bases from V and 5 from J; bases not matched to a gene: 9. There are 15 residues in the CDR3. CDR3 coding DNA: TGCGCCAGCAGCCTAGGACAGGGTAGATTAGATACGCAGTATTTT. Protein: CASSLGQGRLDTQYF.

The gene calls are TRBV7-2 and TRBJ2-7; TRBD2 aligns across 10 bases. This CDR3 spans 14 amino acids. J was trimmed by 7 bases and V by 4 bases; bases with no gene match: 7. CDR1 and CDR2 from the germline V gene are SGHTA and FQGNSA. CDR3 nucleotide sequence: TGTGCCAGCAGCTCAGCGGGAGGGCCGCGGGAGCAGTACTTC. This translates into CASSSAGGPREQYF.

This rearrangement joins TRBV7-4 to TRBJ2-2, with 8 bases identical to TRBD2. The J segment lost 4 bases and the V segment lost 3 bases, leaving 10 bases of the junction unmatched. This CDR3 spans 17 amino acids. Germline CDR1 reads SGHVT; CDR2 reads SQSDAQ. CDR3 protein: CASSFGCSGEGTGELFF. The CDR3 DNA follows: TGTGCCAGCAGCTTCGGGTGTAGCGGGGAGGGCACCGGGGAGCTGTTTTTT.

This clone came up a few times. This chain uses TRBV11-3 with TRBJ1-1, with 8 nucleotides matching TRBD1. The CDR3 contains 12 residues. V was pared by 5 bases and J by 7 bases, with 3 bases of the junction left unmatched. Germline CDR1 and CDR2: SGHNT and YENEEA. CDR3 protein: CASSTDRGEAFF. The CDR3 bases are TGTGCCAGCAGCACCGACAGGGGTGAAGCTTTCTTT.

The chain links TRBV28 to TRBJ1-5; D remains ambiguous. Germline loops: CDR1 MDHEN, CDR2 SYDVKM. This CDR3 spans 15 amino acids. V lost 3 bases and J lost 0, with 9 bases in between. CDR3: CASSFNRNSNQPQHF. The CDR3 coding sequence is TGTGCCAGCAGTTTTAACAGAAATAGCAATCAGCCCCAGCATTTT.